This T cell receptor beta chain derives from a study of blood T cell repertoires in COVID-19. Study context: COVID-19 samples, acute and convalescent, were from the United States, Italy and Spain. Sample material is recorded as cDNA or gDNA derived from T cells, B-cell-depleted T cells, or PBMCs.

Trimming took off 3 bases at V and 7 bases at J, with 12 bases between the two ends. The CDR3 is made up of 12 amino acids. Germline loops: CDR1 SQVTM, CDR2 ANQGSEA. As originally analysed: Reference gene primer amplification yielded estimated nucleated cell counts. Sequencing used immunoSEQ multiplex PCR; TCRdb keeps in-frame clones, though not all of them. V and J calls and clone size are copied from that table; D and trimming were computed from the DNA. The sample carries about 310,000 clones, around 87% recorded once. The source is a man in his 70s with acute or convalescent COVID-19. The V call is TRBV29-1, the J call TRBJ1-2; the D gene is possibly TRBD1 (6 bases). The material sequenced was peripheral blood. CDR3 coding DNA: TGCAGCGTTGATGAGGGGGAGACTGGCTACACCTTC. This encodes CSVDEGETGYTF.